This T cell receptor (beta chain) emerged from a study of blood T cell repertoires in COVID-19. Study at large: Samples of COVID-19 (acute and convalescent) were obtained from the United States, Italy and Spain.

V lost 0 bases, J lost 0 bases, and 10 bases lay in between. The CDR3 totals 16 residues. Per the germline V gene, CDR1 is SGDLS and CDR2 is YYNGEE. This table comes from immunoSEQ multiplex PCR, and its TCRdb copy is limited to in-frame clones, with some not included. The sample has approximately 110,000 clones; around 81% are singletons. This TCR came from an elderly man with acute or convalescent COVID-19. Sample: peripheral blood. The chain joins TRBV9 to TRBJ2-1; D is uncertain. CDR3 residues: CASSVVSTSSYNEQFF. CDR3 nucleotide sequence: TGTGCCAGCAGCGTAGTTAGCACGAGCTCCTACAATGAGCAGTTCTTC.